This record covers a single T cell receptor beta chain. Its antigen is unidentified. Per germline, CDR1 SGHTS and CDR2 YDEGEE. V was pared by 4 bases and J by 4 bases, with 14 bases between. The CDR3 spans 14 residues. Assay: immunoSEQ multiplex PCR; the TCRdb copy retains only in-frame clones and omits some. The sample contains roughly 100,000 clones, more than 75% of which appear only once. The data are from a study of radiotherapy plus CTLA-4 blockade in lung cancer. Study-level points and caveats: Blood-borne expansion of tumor-derived TCR clones followed radiotherapy plus ipilimumab. Best predicting response, reportedly, were early blood T cell clone dynamics, with interferon-beta.

This receptor was obtained from a human donor with non-small cell lung cancer that progressed on radiotherapy plus ipilimumab. Some clones in this sample may be carry-over from other donors' samples. Source: peripheral blood, taken from a patient treated with radiotherapy plus ipilimumab. This sequence joins TRBV5-8 and TRBJ1-2; tentative D call: TRBD1 (5 bases). The CDR3 DNA sequence: TGTGCCAGCAGCCCCAGGGATATGGGCTATGGCTACACCTTC. It yields the protein CASSPRDMGYGYTF.